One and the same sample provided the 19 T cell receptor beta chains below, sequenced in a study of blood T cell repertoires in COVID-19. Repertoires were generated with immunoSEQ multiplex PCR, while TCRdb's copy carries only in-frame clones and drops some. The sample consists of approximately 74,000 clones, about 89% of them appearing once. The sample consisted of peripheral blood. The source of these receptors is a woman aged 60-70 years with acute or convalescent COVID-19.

The DNA for the CDR3 is TGTGCCAGCAGTCGCTCAGGGGCGCCTACTAATGAAAAACTGTTTTTT. It specifies CASSRSGAPTNEKLFF. The rearrangement uses TRBV6-6 and TRBJ1-4; tentative D call: TRBD1 (6 bases). The CDR3 sequence is 16 residues long. Germline assignment: CDR1 MNHNY and CDR2 SVGAGI (reference sequence). With 5 bases removed from V and 2 bases from J, the gap between germline ends came to 15 bases.

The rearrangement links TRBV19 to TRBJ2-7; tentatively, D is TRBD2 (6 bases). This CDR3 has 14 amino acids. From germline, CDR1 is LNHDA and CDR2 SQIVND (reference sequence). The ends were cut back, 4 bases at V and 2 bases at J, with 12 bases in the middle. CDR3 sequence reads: CASSSGAGTYEQYF. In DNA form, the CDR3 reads TGTGCCAGTAGTAGCGGGGCAGGGACCTACGAGCAGTACTTC.

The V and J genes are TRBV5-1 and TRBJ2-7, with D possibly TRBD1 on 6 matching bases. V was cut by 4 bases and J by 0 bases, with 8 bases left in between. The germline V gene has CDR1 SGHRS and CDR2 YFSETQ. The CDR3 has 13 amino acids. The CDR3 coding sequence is TGCGCCAGCAGCGGGACAAACTCCTACGAGCAGTACTTC. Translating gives CASSGTNSYEQYF.

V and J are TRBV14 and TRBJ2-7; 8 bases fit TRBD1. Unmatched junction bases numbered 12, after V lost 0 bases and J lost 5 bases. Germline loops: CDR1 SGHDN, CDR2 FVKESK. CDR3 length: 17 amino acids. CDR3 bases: TGTGCCAGCAGCCAAGATCCTGGTGCCCAGGGGGCTAACGAGCAGTACTTC. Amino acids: CASSQDPGAQGANEQYF.

The CDR3 coding sequence is TGTGCCACCAGTGACTCCGGGACAGGGGGCCCGAGCAATCAGCCCCAGCATTTT. Translating gives CATSDSGTGGPSNQPQHF. The gene calls are TRBV24-1 and TRBJ1-5; TRBD1 agrees at 12 bases. The CDR3 runs to 18 residues. The germline V gene encodes CDR1 KGHDR and CDR2 SFDVKD. V lost 4 bases to trimming and J lost 1 base; unmatched junction nucleotides: 7.

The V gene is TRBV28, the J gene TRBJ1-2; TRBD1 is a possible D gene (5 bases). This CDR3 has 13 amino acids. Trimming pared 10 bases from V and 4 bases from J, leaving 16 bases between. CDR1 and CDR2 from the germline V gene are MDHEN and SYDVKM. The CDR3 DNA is TGTGCCACCTCCGGGGGACTGCCCTATGGCTACACCTTC. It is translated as CATSGGLPYGYTF.

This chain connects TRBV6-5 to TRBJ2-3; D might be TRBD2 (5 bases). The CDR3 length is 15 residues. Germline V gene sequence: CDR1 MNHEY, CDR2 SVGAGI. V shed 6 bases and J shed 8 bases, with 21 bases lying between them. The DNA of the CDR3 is TGTGCCAGCAGGCCCCTTAACGGGGTCCTAGGTACGCAGTATTTT. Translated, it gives CASRPLNGVLGTQYF.

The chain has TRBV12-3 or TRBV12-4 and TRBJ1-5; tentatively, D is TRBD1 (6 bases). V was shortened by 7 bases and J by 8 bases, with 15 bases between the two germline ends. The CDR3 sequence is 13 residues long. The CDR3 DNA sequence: TGTGCCAGCACTATGGATGAGGGGGAGCCCCAGCATTTT. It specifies CASTMDEGEPQHF.

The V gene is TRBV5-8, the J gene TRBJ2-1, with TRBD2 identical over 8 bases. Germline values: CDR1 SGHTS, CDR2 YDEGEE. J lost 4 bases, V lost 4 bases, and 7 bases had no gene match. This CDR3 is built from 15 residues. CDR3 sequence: CASSQTGGLYNEQFF. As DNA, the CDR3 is TGTGCCAGCAGCCAGACGGGAGGGCTTTACAATGAGCAGTTCTTC.

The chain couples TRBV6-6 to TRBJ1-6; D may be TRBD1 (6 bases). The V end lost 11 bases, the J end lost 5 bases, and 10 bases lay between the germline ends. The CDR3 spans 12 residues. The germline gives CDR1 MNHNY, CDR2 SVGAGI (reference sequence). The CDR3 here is CAAGADNSPLHF. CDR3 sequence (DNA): TGTGCCGCAGGGGCGGATAATTCACCCCTCCACTTT.

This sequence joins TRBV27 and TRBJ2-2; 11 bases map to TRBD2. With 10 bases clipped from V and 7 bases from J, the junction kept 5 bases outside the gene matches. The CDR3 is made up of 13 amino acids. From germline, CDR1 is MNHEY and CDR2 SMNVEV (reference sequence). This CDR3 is CATAGLADGELFF. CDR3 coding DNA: TGTGCCACCGCGGGACTAGCGGACGGGGAGCTGTTTTTT.

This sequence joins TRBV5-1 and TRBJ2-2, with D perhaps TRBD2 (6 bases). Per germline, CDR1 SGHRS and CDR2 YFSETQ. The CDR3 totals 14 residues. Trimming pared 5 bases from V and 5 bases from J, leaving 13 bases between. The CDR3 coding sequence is TGCGCCAGCAGGGTGAGGGGAGGAACCGGGGAGCTGTTTTTT. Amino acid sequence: CASRVRGGTGELFF.

CDR3 protein: CASSLRRQGAQNTEAFF. In DNA form, the CDR3 reads TGTGCCAGCTCACTTAGAAGACAGGGGGCACAGAACACTGAAGCTTTCTTT. The chain carries TRBV18 and TRBJ1-1, with 10 nucleotides matching TRBD1. V shed 4 bases and J 1 base; nucleotides not matched to a gene: 9. Germline V gene sequence: CDR1 KGHSH, CDR2 LQKENI. The CDR3 is made up of 17 amino acids.

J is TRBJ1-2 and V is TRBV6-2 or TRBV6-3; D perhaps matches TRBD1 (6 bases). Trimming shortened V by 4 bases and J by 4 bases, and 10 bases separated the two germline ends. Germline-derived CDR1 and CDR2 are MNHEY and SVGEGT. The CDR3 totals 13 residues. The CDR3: CASSWGQLYGYTF. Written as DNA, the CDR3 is TGTGCCAGCAGTTGGGGGCAGCTCTATGGCTACACCTTC.

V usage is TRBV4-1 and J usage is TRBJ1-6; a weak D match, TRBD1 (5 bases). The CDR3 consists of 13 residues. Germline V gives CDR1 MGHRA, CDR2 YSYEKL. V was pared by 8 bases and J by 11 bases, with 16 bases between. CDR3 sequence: CASDRRGTPPLHF. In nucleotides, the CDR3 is TGCGCCAGCGACCGACGGGGGACCCCACCCCTCCACTTT.

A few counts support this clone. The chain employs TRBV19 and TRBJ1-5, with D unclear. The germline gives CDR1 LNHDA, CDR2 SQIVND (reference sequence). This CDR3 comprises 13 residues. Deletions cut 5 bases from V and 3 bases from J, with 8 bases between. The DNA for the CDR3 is TGTGCCAGTAGTGAACGGTACAATCAGCCCCAGCATTTT. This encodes CASSERYNQPQHF.

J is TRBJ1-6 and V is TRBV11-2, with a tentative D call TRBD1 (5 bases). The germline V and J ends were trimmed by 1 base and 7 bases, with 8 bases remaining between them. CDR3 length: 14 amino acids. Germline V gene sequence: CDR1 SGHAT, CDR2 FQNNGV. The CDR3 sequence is CASSLGGANSPLHF. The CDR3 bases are TGTGCCAGCAGCTTAGGCGGGGCGAATTCACCCCTCCACTTT.

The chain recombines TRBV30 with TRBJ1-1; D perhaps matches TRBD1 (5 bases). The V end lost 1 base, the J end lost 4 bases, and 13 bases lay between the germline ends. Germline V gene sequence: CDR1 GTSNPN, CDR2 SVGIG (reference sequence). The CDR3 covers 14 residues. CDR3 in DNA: TGTGCCTGGAGTGCTACAGGTTCACTCACTGAAGCTTTCTTT. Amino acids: CAWSATGSLTEAFF.

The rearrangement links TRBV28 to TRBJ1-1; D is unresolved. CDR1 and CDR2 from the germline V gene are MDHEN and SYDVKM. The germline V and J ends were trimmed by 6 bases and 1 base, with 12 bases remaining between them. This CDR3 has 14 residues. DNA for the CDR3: TGTGCCAGCAGACACAGCCACCAGAACACTGAAGCTTTCTTT. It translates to CASRHSHQNTEAFF.